These T cell receptor beta chains were read from a single sample in a study of CD8 T cells in ankylosing spondylitis. TCRdb re-called the 5' RACE reads through MiXCR, storing one row per CDR3 protein. The sample contains roughly 68,000 distinct CDR3 sequences, 6% to 8% of which appear only once. Sequencing was carried out using synovial fluid, either unsorted or a sorted T cell fraction (not recorded which). The receptors here all came from a male donor with ankylosing spondylitis. CDR3s leave out the opening cysteine and the closing phenylalanine or tryptophan.

v_gene	j_gene	CDR3aa
TRBV28	TRBJ2-5	ASSPTRQGSQETQY
TRBV27	TRBJ1-5	ASKEGGQSPQH
TRBV15	TRBJ2-7	ATSRGGDAGSYEQY
TRBV11-1	TRBJ2-3	ASSGIAGVPDTQY
TRBV27	TRBJ2-1	ASSSSTRLARIG
TRBV7-3	TRBJ2-7	ASSLTTGREQY
TRBV28	TRBJ2-1	ASSRWGANNEQF
TRBV20-1	TRBJ2-1	SAKSRAGGYNEQF
TRBV30	TRBJ1-5	AWSFTSNQPQH
TRBV20-1	TRBJ2-3	SARVRGASGSTSTDTQY
TRBV6-1	TRBJ2-7	ASSDPGLVSEQY
TRBV29-1	TRBJ2-6	SVVGSGGSSSGANVLT
TRBV7-3	TRBJ2-1	ASSFGRGPEQF
TRBV11-1	TRBJ2-2	ASSFTGGLNTGELF